This T cell receptor beta chain was observed in a study of vaccination and CD4 T cells after COVID-19. As for the study in general: Participants, all vaccine recipients, received two doses of either BNT162b2 or mRNA-1273.

Whole-study findings and limits: The median number of SARS-CoV-2-reactive clonotypes increased from 21 to 38, a change that did not reach significance.

This clonotype was seen more than once but under ten times. Its antigen is as yet unknown. The CDR3 covers 14 residues. V lost 8 bases and J 4 bases, leaving 15 bases between the germline ends. In germline, CDR1 is MNHEY, CDR2 SMNVEV (reference sequence). Indicated treatment: approximately 9-day PBMC culture with coronavirus spike peptide pools or control peptides (ViraFEST assay). Half of the medium was exchanged for fresh IL-2 medium, first on day 3 and then on day 7. At the Johns Hopkins FTIC core, DNA taken from cultured CD4+ T cells was sequenced by way of the Oncomine TCR Beta short-read assay. Scientists extracted genomic DNA from CD4+ T cells grown in culture. TCRdb reanalysed the PCR reads using MiXCR and keeps one entry per CDR3 protein. The sample records some 20,000 distinct CDR3 sequences, over 25% being singletons.

J is TRBJ1-5 and V is TRBV27, with a tentative D call TRBD1 (5 bases). This TCR derives from a human donor with COVID-19. Source material: cultured CD4+ T cells from blood. The DNA of the CDR3 is TGTGCCAGCGGAAAGGCAGGGAGTAATCAGCCCCAGCATTTT. Its translation: CASGKAGSNQPQHF.